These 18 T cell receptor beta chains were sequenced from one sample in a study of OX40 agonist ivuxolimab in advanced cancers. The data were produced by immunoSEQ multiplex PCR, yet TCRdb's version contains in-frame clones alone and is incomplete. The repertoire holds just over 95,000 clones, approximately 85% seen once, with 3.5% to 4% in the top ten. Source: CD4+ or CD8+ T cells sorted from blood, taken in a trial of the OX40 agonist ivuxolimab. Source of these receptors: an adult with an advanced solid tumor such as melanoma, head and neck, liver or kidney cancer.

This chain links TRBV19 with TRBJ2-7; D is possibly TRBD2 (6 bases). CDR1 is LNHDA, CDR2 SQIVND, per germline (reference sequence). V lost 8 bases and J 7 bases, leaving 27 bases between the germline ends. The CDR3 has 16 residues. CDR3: CASFSLRAGARREQYF. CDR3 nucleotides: TGTGCCAGTTTCTCCTTGAGAGCGGGCGCACGGAGGGAGCAGTACTTC.

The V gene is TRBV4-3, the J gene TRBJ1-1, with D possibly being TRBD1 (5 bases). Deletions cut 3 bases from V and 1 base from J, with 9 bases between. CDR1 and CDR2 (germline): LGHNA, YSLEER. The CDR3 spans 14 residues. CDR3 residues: CASSQFTGNTEAFF. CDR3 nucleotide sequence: TGCGCCAGCAGCCAGTTTACAGGGAACACTGAAGCTTTCTTT.

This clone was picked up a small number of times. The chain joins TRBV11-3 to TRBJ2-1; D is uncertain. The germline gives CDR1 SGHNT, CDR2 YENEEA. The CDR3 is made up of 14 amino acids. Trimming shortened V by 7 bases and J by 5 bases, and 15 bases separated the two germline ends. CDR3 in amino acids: CASTLGREDNEQFF. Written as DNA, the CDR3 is TGTGCCAGCACTCTCGGGCGAGAGGACAATGAGCAGTTCTTC.

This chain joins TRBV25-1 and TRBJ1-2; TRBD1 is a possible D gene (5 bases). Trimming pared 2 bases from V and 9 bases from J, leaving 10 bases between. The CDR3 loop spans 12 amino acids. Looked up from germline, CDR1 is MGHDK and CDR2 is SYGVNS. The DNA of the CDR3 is TGTGCCAGCAGTGAACGGGGGGTCAGCTACACCTTC. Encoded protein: CASSERGVSYTF.

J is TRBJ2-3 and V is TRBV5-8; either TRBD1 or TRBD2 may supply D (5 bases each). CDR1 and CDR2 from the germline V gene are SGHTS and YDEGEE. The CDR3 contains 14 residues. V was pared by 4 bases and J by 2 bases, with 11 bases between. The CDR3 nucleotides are TGTGCCAGCAGCCGGGACGTACTCACAGATACGCAGTATTTT. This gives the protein CASSRDVLTDTQYF.

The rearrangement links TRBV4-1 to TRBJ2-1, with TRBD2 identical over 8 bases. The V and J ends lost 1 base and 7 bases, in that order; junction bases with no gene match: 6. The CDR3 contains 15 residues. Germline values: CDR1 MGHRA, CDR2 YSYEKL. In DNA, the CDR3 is TGCGCCAGCAGCCAAGTCGGACTAGCACCTAATGAGCAGTTCTTC. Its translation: CASSQVGLAPNEQFF.

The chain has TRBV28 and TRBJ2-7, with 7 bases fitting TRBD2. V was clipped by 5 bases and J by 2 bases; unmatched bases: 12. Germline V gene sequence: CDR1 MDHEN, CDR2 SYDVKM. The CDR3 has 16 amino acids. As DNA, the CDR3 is TGTGCCAGCAGTACCTCCGGACTAGGAGTCCCCTACGAGCAGTACTTC. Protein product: CASSTSGLGVPYEQYF. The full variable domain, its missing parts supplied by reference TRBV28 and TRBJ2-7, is DVKVTQSSRYLVKRTGEKVFLECVQDMDHENMFWYRQDPGLGLRLIYFSYDVKMKEKGDIPEGYSVSREKKERFSLILESASTNQTSMYLCASSTSGLGVPYEQYFGPGTRLTVT.

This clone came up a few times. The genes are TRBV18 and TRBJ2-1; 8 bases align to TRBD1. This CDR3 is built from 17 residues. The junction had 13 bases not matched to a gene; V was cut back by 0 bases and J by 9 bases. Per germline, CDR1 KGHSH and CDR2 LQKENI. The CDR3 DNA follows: TGTGCCAGCTCACCACCCGGAGGGACAGGTGGCTCGACTGAGCAGTTCTTC. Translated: CASSPPGGTGGSTEQFF.

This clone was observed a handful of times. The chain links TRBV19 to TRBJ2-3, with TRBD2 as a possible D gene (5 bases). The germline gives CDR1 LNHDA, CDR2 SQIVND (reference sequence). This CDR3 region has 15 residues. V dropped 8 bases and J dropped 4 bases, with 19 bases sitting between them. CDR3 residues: CASAREGGAPDTQYF. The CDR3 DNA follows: TGTGCCAGTGCGAGGGAAGGAGGTGCCCCAGATACGCAGTATTTT.

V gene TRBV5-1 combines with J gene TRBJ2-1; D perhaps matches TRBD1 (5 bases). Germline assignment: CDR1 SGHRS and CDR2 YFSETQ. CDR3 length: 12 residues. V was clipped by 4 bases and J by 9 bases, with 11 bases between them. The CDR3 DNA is TGCGCCAGCAGCAGTCAGGGTGGTGAGCAGTTCTTC. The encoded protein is CASSSQGGEQFF.

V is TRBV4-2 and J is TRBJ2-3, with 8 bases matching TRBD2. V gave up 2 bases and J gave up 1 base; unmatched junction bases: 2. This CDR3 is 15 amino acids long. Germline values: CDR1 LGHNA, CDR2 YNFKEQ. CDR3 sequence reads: CASSQQAGGTDTQYF. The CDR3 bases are TGTGCCAGCAGCCAACAAGCGGGGGGCACAGATACGCAGTATTTT.

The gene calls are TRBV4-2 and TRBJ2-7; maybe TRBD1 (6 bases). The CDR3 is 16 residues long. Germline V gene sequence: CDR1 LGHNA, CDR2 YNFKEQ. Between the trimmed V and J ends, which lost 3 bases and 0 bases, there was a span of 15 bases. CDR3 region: CASSQAGTSPSYEQYF. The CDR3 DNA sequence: TGTGCCAGCAGCCAGGCCGGGACATCGCCCTCCTACGAGCAGTACTTC.

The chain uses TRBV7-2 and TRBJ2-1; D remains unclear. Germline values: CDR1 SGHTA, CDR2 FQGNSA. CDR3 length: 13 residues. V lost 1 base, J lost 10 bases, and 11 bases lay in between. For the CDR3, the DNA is TGTGCCAGCAGCTTAGGGTACTTAGGGGAGCAGTTCTTC. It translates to CASSLGYLGEQFF. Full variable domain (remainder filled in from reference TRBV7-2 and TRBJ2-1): GAGVSQSPSNKVTEKGKDVELRCDPISGHTALYWYRQSLGQGLEFLIYFQGNSAPDKSGLPSDRFSAERTGGSVSTLTIQRTQQEDSAVYLCASSLGYLGEQFFGPGTRLTVL.

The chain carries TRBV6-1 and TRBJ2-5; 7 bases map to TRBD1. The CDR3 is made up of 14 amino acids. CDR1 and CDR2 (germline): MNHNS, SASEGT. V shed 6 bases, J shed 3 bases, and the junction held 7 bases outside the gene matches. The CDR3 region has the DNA TGTGCCAGCAGATACCCGGGACAGAAAGAGACCCAGTACTTC. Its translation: CASRYPGQKETQYF.

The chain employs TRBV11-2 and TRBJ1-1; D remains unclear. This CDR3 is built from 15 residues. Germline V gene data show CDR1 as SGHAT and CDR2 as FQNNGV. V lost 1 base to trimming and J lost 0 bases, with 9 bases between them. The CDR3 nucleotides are TGTGCCAGCAGCTTAGGCCCTTCGATGAACACTGAAGCTTTCTTT. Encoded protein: CASSLGPSMNTEAFF. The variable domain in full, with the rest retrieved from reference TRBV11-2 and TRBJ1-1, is EAGVAQSPRYKIIEKRQSVAFWCNPISGHATLYWYQQILGQGPKLLIQFQNNGVVDDSQLPKDRFSAERLKGVDSTLKIQPAKLEDSAVYLCASSLGPSMNTEAFFGQGTRLTVV.

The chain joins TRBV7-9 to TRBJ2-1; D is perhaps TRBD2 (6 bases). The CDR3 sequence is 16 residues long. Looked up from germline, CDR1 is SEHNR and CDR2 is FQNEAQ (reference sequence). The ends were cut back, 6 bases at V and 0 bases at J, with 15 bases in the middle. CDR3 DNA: TGTGCCAGCAGGGGGGTAGCGGAGGGCTCCTACAATGAGCAGTTCTTC. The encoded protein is CASRGVAEGSYNEQFF.

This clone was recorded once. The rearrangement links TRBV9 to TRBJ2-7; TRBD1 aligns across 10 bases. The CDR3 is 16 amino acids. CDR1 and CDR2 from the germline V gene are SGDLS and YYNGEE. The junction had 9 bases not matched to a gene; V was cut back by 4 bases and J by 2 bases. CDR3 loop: CASSLGTGTGAYEQYF. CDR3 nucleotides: TGTGCCAGCAGCTTAGGCACCGGGACAGGGGCCTACGAGCAGTACTTC.

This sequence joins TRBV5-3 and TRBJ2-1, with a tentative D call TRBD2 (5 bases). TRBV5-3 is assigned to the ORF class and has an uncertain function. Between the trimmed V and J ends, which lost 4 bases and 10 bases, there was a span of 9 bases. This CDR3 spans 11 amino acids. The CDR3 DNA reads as TGTGCCAGAAGCCCCTCGGGGGAGCAGTTCTTC. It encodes CARSPSGEQFF.